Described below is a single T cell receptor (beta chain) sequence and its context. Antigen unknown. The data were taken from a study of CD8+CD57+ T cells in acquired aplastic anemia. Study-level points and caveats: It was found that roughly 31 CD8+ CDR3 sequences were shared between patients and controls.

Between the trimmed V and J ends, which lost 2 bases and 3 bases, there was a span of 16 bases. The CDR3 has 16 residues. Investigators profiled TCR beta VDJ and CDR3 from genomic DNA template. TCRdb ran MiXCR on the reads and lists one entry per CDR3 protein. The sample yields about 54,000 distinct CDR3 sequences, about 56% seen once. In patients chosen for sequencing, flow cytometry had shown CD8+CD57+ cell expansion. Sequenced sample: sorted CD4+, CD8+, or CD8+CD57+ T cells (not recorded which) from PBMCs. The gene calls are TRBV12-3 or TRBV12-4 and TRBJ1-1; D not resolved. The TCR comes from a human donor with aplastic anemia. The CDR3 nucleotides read TGTGCCAGCAGTTTAAGGAGGGTTTTATCGGACACTGAAGCTTTCTTT. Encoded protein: CASSLRRVLSDTEAFF.